This TCR beta chain was identified in a study of T cell changes during pregnancy in multiple sclerosis. The CDR3 is 15 amino acids. Germline trimming cut 3 bases from V and 4 bases from J; bases unmatched to any gene: 3. Germline V CDR1 and CDR2: MDHEN, SYDVKM. Profiled with immunoSEQ multiplex PCR; TCRdb holds only in-frame clones, not every one. The sample has fewer than 150,000 clones; about 95% are singletons. The clonotype comes from a female donor with multiple sclerosis, enrolled in a pregnancy study. The chain links TRBV28 to TRBJ2-5; 12 nucleotides match TRBD2. Source: peripheral blood, taken after pregnancy. CDR3 DNA: TGTGCCAGCAGTTTGACGGGACTAGCGGGAGAGACCCAGTACTTC. The encoded protein is CASSLTGLAGETQYF.